Following are 19 T cell receptor beta chains from one sample sequenced in a study of cytomegalovirus exposure and HLA in healthy donors (dated by TCRdb to the late 2010s). Library preparation was by the immunoSEQ multiplex PCR assay. For the multiplex PCR, a mixture combining 60 forward primers for TCR Vbeta segments and 13 reverse primers for TCR Jbeta segments was used. As stored in TCRdb, this immuneACCESS dataset retains in-frame rearrangements with V and J assigned. A fraction of the clones does not appear; measured against another copy, unresolved V genes explain less than half of the discrepancy, and the remainder lacks a known reason. This sample holds about 160,000 clones; around 77% were observed only once. Of the sample, around 3.5% falls within the top ten clones. Sample: PBMCs. The receptors were sampled from a man under 40 in good health and CMV-seropositive.

V and J are TRBV30 and TRBJ1-3; D gene uncertain. CDR1 is GTSNPN, CDR2 SVGIG, per germline (reference sequence). The CDR3 length is 15 residues. V gave up 0 bases and J gave up 0 bases, with 9 bases separating them. CDR3 sequence (DNA): TGTGCCTGGAGTGTACATCCAAACTCTGGAAACACCATATATTTT. Translation gives CAWSVHPNSGNTIYF.

The sample holds one count of this clone. The chain carries TRBV29-1 and TRBJ2-2, with D perhaps TRBD1 (5 bases). CDR3 size: 13 residues. Germline V gene sequence: CDR1 SQVTM, CDR2 ANQGSEA. Between the trimmed V and J ends, which lost 7 bases and 5 bases, there was a span of 14 bases. As DNA, the CDR3 is TGCAGCGCTGATAGGGGCCGAACCGGGGAGCTGTTTTTT. Translation gives CSADRGRTGELFF.

The chain recombines TRBV7-2 with TRBJ2-5; possible D gene TRBD2, 7 bases. The CDR3 runs 13 residues. The V end was cut by 5 bases, the J end by 5 bases, with 12 bases between. Germline V gene sequence: CDR1 SGHTA, CDR2 FQGNSA. The CDR3 sequence: CASSLRGGETQYF. CDR3 sequence (DNA): TGTGCCAGCAGCCTAAGGGGGGGTGAGACCCAGTACTTC.

The chain is built from TRBV19 and TRBJ2-3, with D tentatively TRBD2 (6 bases). There are 14 residues in the CDR3. From germline, CDR1 is LNHDA and CDR2 SQIVND (reference sequence). Between the trimmed V and J ends, which lost 7 bases and 4 bases, there was a span of 15 bases. CDR3 in DNA: TGTGCCAGTACCTTGGGACTTACCGCAGATACGCAGTATTTT. Amino acids: CASTLGLTADTQYF.

The chain is built from TRBV6-5 and TRBJ2-7, with 7 bases lining up with TRBD1. J lost 2 bases, V lost 5 bases, and 6 bases had no gene match. Per germline, CDR1 MNHEY and CDR2 SVGAGI. The CDR3 contains 14 residues. CDR3 amino acids: CASSKSGTAYEQYF. The CDR3 nucleotides read TGTGCCAGCAGTAAATCCGGGACAGCCTACGAGCAGTACTTC.

This chain links TRBV5-6 with TRBJ2-7, with D possibly TRBD1 on 6 matching bases. The CDR3 loop spans 13 amino acids. Germline V lookup: CDR1 SGHDT, CDR2 YYEEEE. The V gene lost 4 bases and the J gene lost 1 base, with 9 bases spanning the gap. CDR3 DNA sequence: TGTGCCAGCAGCATGGACAGATCCTACGAGCAGTACTTC. Encoded protein: CASSMDRSYEQYF.

The J gene is TRBJ1-2, the V gene TRBV28, with 7 bases identical to TRBD1. The CDR3 length is 18 residues. Germline CDR1 is MDHEN and CDR2 is SYDVKM. The V gene end was trimmed by 2 bases and the J gene end by 0 bases; junction bases not matched to a gene: 12. CDR3 protein: CASSLDLGGRGPNYGYTF. CDR3 nucleotides: TGTGCCAGCAGTTTAGATCTAGGTGGAAGGGGGCCTAACTATGGCTACACCTTC.

The V and J genes are TRBV11-2 and TRBJ1-5, with TRBD1 matching 7 bases. Germline V lookup: CDR1 SGHAT, CDR2 FQNNGV. V dropped 1 base and J dropped 6; count of bases not matched to a gene: 3. The length of the CDR3 is 14 residues. In nucleotides, the CDR3 is TGTGCCAGCAGCTTAGGACAGGGCCCTCAGCCCCAGCATTTT. Translation: CASSLGQGPQPQHF.

This clone has only a few counts. V gene TRBV6-5 combines with J gene TRBJ1-4; no clear D. There are 13 residues in the CDR3. V gave up 6 bases and J gave up 0 bases, with 5 bases separating them. The germline CDR1 and CDR2 sequences are MNHEY and SVGAGI. The CDR3 DNA reads TGTGCCAGCAGAAGCCCAACTAATGAAAAACTGTTTTTT. It encodes CASRSPTNEKLFF.

There are a few counts of this clone. This rearrangement joins TRBV11-2 to TRBJ2-5; maybe TRBD1 (5 bases). This CDR3 spans 13 amino acids. V was trimmed by 4 bases and J by 8 bases, leaving 14 bases between them. Germline CDR1 reads SGHAT; CDR2 reads FQNNGV. CDR3 amino acids: CASSSLRDRTQYF. The CDR3 nucleotides are TGTGCCAGCAGCTCCCTCCGAGACAGAACCCAGTACTTC. Combining the CDR3 with reference TRBV11-2 and TRBJ2-5 gives the whole variable domain EAGVAQSPRYKIIEKRQSVAFWCNPISGHATLYWYQQILGQGPKLLIQFQNNGVVDDSQLPKDRFSAERLKGVDSTLKIQPAKLEDSAVYLCASSSLRDRTQYFGPGTRLLVL.

The CDR3 loop is CASSVQGIPGYGYTF. The CDR3 nucleotides read TGTGCCAGCAGTGTACAGGGAATTCCGGGCTATGGCTACACCTTC. This chain connects TRBV2 to TRBJ1-2, with D possibly being TRBD1 (6 bases). V gave up 4 bases and J gave up 4 bases, with 16 bases separating them. CDR1 is SNHLY, CDR2 FYNNEI, per germline. The CDR3 spans 15 residues.

The chain has TRBV18 and TRBJ1-1; 9 bases are a match to TRBD1. From germline, CDR1 is KGHSH and CDR2 LQKENI. CDR3 length equals 15 residues. V was pared by 3 bases and J by 4 bases, with 6 bases of the junction left unmatched. CDR3 in amino acids: CASSPGTGLITEAFF. The DNA for the CDR3 is TGTGCCAGCTCACCCGGGACAGGGTTGATCACTGAAGCTTTCTTT.

The chain uses TRBV23-1 and TRBJ2-7, with TRBD1 as a possible D gene (5 bases). TRBV23-1 is an ORF, with its function uncertain. CDR3 length: 17 amino acids. The V and J ends lost 4 bases and 4 bases respectively, with 23 bases between them. This CDR3 reads CASSLQVQGARGYEQYF. The CDR3 DNA sequence: TGCGCCAGCAGTCTCCAAGTACAAGGGGCTAGAGGATACGAGCAGTACTTC.

The gene calls are TRBV5-1 and TRBJ2-2, with 10 bases lining up with TRBD1. V shed 0 bases and J 6 bases; nucleotides not matched to a gene: 5. Per the germline V gene, CDR1 is SGHRS and CDR2 is YFSETQ. This CDR3 has 16 residues. CDR3 loop: CASSLEPTGGSGELFF. The CDR3 nucleotides are TGCGCCAGCAGCTTGGAACCGACAGGGGGCTCCGGGGAGCTGTTTTTT.

This chain connects TRBV7-3 to TRBJ2-7, with TRBD1 matching 11 bases. Per germline, CDR1 SGHTA and CDR2 FQGTGA. Losses at the gene ends were 5 bases for V and 4 bases for J; bases not matched to a gene: 4. This CDR3 spans 14 amino acids. The chain's CDR3 is CASSLGQGGYEQYF. The CDR3 nucleotides are TGTGCCAGCAGCCTGGGACAGGGGGGTTACGAGCAGTACTTC.

The chain employs TRBV2 and TRBJ1-5; no firm D call. The CDR3 is 16 amino acids. V was cut by 3 bases and J by 0 bases, with 12 bases left in between. Germline CDR1 reads SNHLY; CDR2 reads FYNNEI. As DNA, the CDR3 is TGTGCCAGCAGTGAGACGACACTTAATAGCAATCAGCCCCAGCATTTT. This sequence encodes CASSETTLNSNQPQHF.

V and J are TRBV9 and TRBJ1-1; TRBD1 matches 9 bases. V was clipped by 3 bases and J by 5 bases; unmatched bases: 8. This CDR3 comprises 15 residues. From germline, CDR1 is SGDLS and CDR2 YYNGEE. The DNA of the CDR3 is TGTGCCAGCAGCGGATCCGGGACAGGGATGACTGAAGCTTTCTTT. Its protein is CASSGSGTGMTEAFF.

The chain carries TRBV19 and TRBJ2-7, with 9 nucleotides matching TRBD1. The length of the CDR3 is 15 residues. Looked up from germline, CDR1 is LNHDA and CDR2 is SQIVND (reference sequence). The V gene end was trimmed by 5 bases and the J gene end by 4 bases; junction bases not matched to a gene: 9. This chain's CDR3 is CASSAASGQGYEQYF. In DNA form, the CDR3 reads TGTGCCAGTAGTGCCGCCTCGGGACAGGGATACGAGCAGTACTTC.

This sequence joins TRBV7-9 and TRBJ1-1; D gene unclear. This CDR3 spans 13 amino acids. V shed 5 bases and J shed 2 bases, with 9 bases lying between them. Germline V gene data show CDR1 as SEHNR and CDR2 as FQNEAQ (reference sequence). The DNA for the CDR3 is TGTGCCAGCAGCCCGGGTCTAAACACTGAAGCTTTCTTT. Residues: CASSPGLNTEAFF.